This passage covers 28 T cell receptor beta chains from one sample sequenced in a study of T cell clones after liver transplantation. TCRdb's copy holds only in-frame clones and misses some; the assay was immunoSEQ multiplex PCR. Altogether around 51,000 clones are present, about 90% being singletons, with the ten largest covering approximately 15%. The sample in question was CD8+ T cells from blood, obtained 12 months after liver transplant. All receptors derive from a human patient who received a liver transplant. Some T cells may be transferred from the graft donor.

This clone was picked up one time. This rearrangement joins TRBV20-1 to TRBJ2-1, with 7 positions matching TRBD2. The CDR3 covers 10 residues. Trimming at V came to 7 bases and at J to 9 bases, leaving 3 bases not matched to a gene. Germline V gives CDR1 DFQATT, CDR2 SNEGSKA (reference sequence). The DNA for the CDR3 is TGCAGTGGGGCTAGCGGTGAGCAGTTCTTC. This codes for CSGASGEQFF.

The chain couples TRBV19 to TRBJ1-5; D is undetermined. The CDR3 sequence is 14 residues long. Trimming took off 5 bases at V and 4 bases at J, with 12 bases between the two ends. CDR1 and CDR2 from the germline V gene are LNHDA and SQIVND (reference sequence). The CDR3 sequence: CASSFGPSNQPQHF. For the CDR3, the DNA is TGTGCCAGTAGTTTCGGCCCTAGTAATCAGCCCCAGCATTTT. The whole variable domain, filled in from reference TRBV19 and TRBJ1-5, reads DGGITQSPKYLFRKEGQNVTLSCEQNLNHDAMYWYRQDPGQGLRLIYYSQIVNDFQKGDIAEGYSVSREKKESFPLTVTSAQKNPTAFYLCASSFGPSNQPQHFGDGTRLSIL.

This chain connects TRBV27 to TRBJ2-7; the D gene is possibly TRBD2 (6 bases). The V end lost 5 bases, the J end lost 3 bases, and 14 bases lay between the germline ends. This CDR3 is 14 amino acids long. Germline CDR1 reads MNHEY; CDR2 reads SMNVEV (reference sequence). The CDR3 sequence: CASSRTRGIYEQYF. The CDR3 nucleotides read TGTGCCAGCAGTCGGACCCGGGGGATCTACGAGCAGTACTTC.

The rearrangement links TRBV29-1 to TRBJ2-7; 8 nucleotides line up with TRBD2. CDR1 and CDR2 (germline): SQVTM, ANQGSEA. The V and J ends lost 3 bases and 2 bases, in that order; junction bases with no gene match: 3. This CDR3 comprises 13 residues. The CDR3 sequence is CSVDAGGPYEQYF. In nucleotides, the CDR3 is TGCAGCGTTGATGCGGGAGGTCCCTACGAGCAGTACTTC.

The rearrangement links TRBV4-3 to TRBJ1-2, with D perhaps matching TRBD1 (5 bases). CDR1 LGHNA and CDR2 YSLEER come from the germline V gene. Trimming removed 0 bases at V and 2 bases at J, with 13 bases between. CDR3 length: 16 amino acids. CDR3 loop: CASSQDGLGTNYGYTF. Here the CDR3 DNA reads TGCGCCAGCAGCCAAGATGGGCTAGGGACCAACTATGGCTACACCTTC.

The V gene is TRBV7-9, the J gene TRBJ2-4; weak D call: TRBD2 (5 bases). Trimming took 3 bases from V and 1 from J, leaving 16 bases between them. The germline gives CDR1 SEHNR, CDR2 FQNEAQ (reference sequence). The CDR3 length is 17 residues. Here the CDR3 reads CASSLTESGEAKNIQYF. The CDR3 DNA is TGTGCCAGCAGCTTGACCGAATCTGGGGAGGCCAAAAACATTCAGTACTTC.

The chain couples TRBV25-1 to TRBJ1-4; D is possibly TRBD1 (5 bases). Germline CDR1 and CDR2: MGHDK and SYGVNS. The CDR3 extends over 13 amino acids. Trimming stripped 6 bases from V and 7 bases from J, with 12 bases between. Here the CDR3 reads CASSSGWVEKLFF. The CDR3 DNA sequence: TGTGCCAGCAGCTCAGGGTGGGTTGAAAAACTGTTTTTT.

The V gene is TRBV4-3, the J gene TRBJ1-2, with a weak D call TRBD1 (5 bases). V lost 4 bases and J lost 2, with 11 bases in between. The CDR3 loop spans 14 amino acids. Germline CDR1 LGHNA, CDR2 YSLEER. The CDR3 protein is CASSPRGGNYGYTF. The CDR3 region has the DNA TGCGCCAGCAGCCCCCGGGGGGGAAACTATGGCTACACCTTC.

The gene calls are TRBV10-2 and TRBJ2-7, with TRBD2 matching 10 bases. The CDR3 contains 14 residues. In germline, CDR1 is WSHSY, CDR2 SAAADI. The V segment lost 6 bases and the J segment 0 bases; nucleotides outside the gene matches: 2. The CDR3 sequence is CASRTSGPSYEQYF. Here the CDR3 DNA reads TGCGCCAGCAGGACTAGCGGGCCCTCCTACGAGCAGTACTTC.

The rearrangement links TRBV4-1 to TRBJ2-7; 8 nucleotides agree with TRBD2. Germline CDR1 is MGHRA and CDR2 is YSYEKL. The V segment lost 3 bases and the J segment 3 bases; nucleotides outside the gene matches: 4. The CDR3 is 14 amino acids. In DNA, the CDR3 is TGCGCCAGCAGCCACGGGGGGGAGGGCTACGAGCAGTACTTC. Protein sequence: CASSHGGEGYEQYF.

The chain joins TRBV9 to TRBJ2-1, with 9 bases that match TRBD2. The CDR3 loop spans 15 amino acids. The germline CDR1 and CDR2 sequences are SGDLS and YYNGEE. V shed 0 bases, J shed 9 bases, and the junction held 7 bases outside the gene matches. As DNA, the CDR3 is TGTGCCAGCAGCGTAGAGGGAGCGGGAGGTCCTGAGCAGTTCTTC. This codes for CASSVEGAGGPEQFF.

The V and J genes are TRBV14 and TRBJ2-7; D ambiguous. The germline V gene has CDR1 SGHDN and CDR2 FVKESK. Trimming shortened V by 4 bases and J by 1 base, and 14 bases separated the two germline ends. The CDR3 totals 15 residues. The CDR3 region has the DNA TGTGCCAGCAGCCCCTGGGCAGCCCTATCCTACGAGCAGTACTTC. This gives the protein CASSPWAALSYEQYF.

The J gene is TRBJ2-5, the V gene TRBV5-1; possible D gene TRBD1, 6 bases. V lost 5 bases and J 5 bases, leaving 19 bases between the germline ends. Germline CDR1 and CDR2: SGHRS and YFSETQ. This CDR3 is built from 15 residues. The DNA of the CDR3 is TGCGCCAGCAGTTTAGAAGGGGCAGGGGCCGAGACCCAGTACTTC. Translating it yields CASSLEGAGAETQYF.

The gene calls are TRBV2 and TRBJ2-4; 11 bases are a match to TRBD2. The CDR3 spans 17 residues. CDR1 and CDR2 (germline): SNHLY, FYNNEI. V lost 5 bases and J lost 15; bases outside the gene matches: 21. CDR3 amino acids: CASSPWGLTSGIGLRYF. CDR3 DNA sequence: TGTGCCAGCAGTCCCTGGGGGTTGACTAGCGGGATAGGGTTGAGGTACTTC.

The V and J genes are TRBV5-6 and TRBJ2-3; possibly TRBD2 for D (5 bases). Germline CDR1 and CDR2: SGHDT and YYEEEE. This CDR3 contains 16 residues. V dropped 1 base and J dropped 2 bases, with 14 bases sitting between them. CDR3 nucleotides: TGTGCCAGCAGCTTGTTGGAAACGGGAATCACAGATACGCAGTATTTT. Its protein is CASSLLETGITDTQYF.

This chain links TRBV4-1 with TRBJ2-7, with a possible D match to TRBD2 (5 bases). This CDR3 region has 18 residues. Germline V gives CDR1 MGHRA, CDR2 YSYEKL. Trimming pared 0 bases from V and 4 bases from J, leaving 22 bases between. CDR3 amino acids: CASSQDGMSGGPPYEQYF. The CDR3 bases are TGCGCCAGCAGCCAAGATGGGATGAGTGGAGGCCCGCCATACGAGCAGTACTTC.

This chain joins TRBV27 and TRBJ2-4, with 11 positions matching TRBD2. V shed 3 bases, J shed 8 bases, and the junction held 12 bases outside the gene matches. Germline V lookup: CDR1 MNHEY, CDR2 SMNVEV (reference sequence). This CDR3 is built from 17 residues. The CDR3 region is CASSFSGLAGGRDIQYF. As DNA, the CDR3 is TGTGCCAGCAGTTTCTCCGGACTAGCGGGCGGACGGGACATTCAGTACTTC.

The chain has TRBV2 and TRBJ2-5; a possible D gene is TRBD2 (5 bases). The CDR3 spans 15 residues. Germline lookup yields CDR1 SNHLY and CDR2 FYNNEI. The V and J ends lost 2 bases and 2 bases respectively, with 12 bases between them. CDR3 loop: CASSEWASPQETQYF. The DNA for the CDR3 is TGTGCCAGCAGTGAATGGGCTAGCCCTCAAGAGACCCAGTACTTC.

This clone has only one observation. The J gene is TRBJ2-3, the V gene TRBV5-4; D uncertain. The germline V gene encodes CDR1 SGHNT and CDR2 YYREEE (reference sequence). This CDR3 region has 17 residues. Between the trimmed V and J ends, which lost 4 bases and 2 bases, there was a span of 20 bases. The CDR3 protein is CASSRDPTSRLTDTQYF. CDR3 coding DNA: TGTGCCAGCAGCCGCGACCCCACCTCGCGCCTCACAGATACGCAGTATTTT.

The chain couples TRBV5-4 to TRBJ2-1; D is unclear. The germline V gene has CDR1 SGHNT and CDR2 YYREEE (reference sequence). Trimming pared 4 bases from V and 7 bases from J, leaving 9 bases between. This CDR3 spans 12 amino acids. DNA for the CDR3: TGTGCCAGCAGCGGGCCGAGGAATGAGCAGTTCTTC. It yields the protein CASSGPRNEQFF.

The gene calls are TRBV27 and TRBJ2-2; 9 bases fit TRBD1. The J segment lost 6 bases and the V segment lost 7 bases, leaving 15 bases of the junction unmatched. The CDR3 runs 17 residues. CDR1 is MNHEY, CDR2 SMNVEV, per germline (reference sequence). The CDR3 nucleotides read TGTGCCAGCACCGACCCGAGGGGACAGGGTGTCCCCGGGGAGCTGTTTTTT. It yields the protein CASTDPRGQGVPGELFF.

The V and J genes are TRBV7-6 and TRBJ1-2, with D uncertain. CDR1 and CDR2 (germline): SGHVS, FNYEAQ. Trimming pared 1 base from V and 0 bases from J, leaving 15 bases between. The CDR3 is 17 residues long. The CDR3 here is CASSLDSPGQTNYGYTF. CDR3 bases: TGTGCCAGCAGCTTAGACTCCCCAGGTCAAACTAACTATGGCTACACCTTC.

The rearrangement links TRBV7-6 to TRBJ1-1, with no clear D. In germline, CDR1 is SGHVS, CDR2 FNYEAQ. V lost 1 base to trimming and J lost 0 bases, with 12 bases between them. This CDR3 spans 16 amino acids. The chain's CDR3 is CASSLVAAGVNTEAFF. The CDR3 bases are TGTGCCAGCAGCTTAGTTGCCGCTGGGGTGAACACTGAAGCTTTCTTT. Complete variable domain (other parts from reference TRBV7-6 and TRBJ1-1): GAGVSQSPRYKVTKRGQDVALRCDPISGHVSLYWYRQALGQGPEFLTYFNYEAQQDKSGLPNDRFSAERPEGSISTLTIQRTEQRDSAMYRCASSLVAAGVNTEAFFGQGTRLTVV.

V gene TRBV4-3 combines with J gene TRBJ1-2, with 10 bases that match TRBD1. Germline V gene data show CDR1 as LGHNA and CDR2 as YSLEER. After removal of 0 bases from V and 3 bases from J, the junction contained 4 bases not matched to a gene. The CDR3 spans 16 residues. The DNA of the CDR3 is TGCGCCAGCAGCCAAGATCGAGGACAGGGGGACTATGGCTACACCTTC. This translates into CASSQDRGQGDYGYTF.

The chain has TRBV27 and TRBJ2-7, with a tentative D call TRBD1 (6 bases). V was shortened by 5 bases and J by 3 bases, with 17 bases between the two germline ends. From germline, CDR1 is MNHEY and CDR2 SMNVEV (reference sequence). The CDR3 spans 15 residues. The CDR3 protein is CASSARGGPFYEQYF. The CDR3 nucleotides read TGTGCCAGCAGTGCTAGAGGGGGACCCTTCTACGAGCAGTACTTC.

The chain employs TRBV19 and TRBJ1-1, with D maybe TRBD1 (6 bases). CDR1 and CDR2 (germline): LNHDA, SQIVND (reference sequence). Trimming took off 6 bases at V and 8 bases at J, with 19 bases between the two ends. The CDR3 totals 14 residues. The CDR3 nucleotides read TGTGCCAGTAGCCCAATGATGGGGGGCGCGGAAGCTTTCTTT. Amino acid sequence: CASSPMMGGAEAFF.

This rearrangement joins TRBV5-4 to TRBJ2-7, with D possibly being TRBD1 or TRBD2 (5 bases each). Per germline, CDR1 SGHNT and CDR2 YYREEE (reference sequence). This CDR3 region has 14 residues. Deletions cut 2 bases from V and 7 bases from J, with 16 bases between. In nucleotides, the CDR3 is TGTGCCAGCAGCTTCGGGACGGAGTCGGGGGAGCAGTACTTC. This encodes CASSFGTESGEQYF.

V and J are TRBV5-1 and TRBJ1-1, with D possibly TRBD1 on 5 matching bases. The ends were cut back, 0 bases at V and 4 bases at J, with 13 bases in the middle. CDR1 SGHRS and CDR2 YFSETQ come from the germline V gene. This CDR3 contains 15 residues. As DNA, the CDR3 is TGCGCCAGCAGCTTGGCCTCAGGGTTGGGCACTGAAGCTTTCTTT. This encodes CASSLASGLGTEAFF.